The rows below give T cell receptor beta chains drawn from one sample of a study of human T cells and chemical hapten exposure. TCRdb re-called the RACE reads through MiXCR, storing one row per CDR3 protein. This sample has 120,000 or so distinct CDR3 sequences, with roughly 14% found just once. Sequenced here: whole blood, sampled in connection with sensitization to the hapten diphenylcyclopropenone (DPC). Receptors originate from a woman aged 18 to 35 with alopecia areata. Some clones in this sample may be carry-over from other donors' samples. The CDR3 runs from the conserved cysteine through the conserved F or W. Fields, in order: clone size, D gene, J gene, V gene, CDR3 DNA, CDR3 protein. D genes are given only for firm matches. Rows may omit the clone size; those that give it use once, few, many or a size class.

- | - | TRBJ2-3 | TRBV6-2/TRBV6-3 | TGTGCCAGCAGTTACCTTCGGGCCTCAGATACGCAGTATTTT | CASSYLRASDTQYF
few | - | TRBJ2-2 | TRBV7-6 | TGTGCCAGCAGACCCACAGTACCCTCTACCGGGGAGCTGTTTTTT | CASRPTVPSTGELFF
- | - | TRBJ2-3 | TRBV29-1 | TGCAGCGTTGAGGGGTTTCTTGCAGGGTCAGATACGCAGTATTTT | CSVEGFLAGSDTQYF
few | - | TRBJ2-3 | TRBV20-1 | TGCAGTGCTAGATCCGGCGGAGGGATCGCAGATACGCAGTATTTT | CSARSGGGIADTQYF
few | - | TRBJ2-7 | TRBV9 | TGTGCCAGCAGCTACCGGGACATCTCCTACGAGCAGTACTTC | CASSYRDISYEQYF
many | TRBD1 | TRBJ2-3 | TRBV3-1 | TGTGCCAGCAGCCTGGGACAGGGAGCAGATACGCAGTATTTT | CASSLGQGADTQYF
- | - | TRBJ2-7 | TRBV6-6 | TGTGCCAGCAGTGGCCGGGACGGAGGCTACGAGCAGTACTTC | CASSGRDGGYEQYF
- | - | TRBJ1-4 | TRBV4-3 | TGCGCCAGCAGCCGAAAACTTCAGGCGAATGAAAAACTGTTTTTT | CASSRKLQANEKLFF
once | - | TRBJ2-3 | TRBV28 | TGTGCCAGCAGTTTATTTGGTAGCTCAGATACGCAGTATTTT | CASSLFGSSDTQYF
many | - | TRBJ2-7 | TRBV18 | TGTGCCAGCTCATCAGCCTGGACGGACGAGCAGTACTTC | CASSSAWTDEQYF
- | - | TRBJ2-5 | TRBV20-1 | TGCAGTGCTAGGTACAAGGAGACCCAGTACTTC | CSARYKETQYF
few | - | TRBJ2-3 | TRBV7-8 | TGTGCCAGCAGCATAACGGCTCCCAGGGGCACAGATACGCAGTATTTT | CASSITAPRGTDTQYF
few | TRBD2 | TRBJ2-3 | TRBV28 | TGTGCCAGCAGTCAGCGGGGGGTCGGGACAGATACGCAGTATTTT | CASSQRGVGTDTQYF
few | - | TRBJ1-2 | TRBV12-2 | TGTGCAAGTCGCTATCCGTTACGACTCTTTTTCCCCTATGGCTACACCTTC | CASRYPLRLFFPYGYTF
- | - | TRBJ2-5 | TRBV20-1 | TGCAGTGCTAGAGATACGGAGGGCCCGGTGAGAAAGACCCAGTACTTC | CSARDTEGPVRKTQYF
- | TRBD1 | TRBJ1-2 | TRBV12-3/TRBV12-4 | TGTGCCAGCAGTCCAGGGACAGTACGCTATGGCTACACCTTC | CASSPGTVRYGYTF
many | TRBD1 | TRBJ1-1 | TRBV20-1 | TGCAGTGCGGACGACAGGGGGGGCACTGAAGCTTTCTTT | CSADDRGGTEAFF
- | - | TRBJ1-6 | TRBV7-6 | TGTGCCAGCAGCTTAGCCTTTGGAAATTCACCCCTCCACTTT | CASSLAFGNSPLHF
- | - | TRBJ1-1 | TRBV3-1 | TGTGCCAGCAGCCAAAAACGCGGGGCCACTGAAGCTTTCTTT | CASSQKRGATEAFF
many | TRBD2 | TRBJ2-1 | TRBV7-9 | TGTGCCAGCAGGCCTAGCGGGGGGGCGTCCTACAATGAGCAGTTCTTC | CASRPSGGASYNEQFF
few | - | TRBJ1-6 | TRBV9 | TGTGCCAGCGCCCCCGGACGGATAAATAATTCACCCCTCCACTTT | CASAPGRINNSPLHF
- | - | TRBJ2-2 | TRBV9 | TGTGCCAGCAGCGCGGGGTGGGGGCCCGGGGAGCTGTTTTTT | CASSAGWGPGELFF
many | - | TRBJ2-3 | TRBV5-1 | TGCGCCAGCAGCTTGGTGGTCTCACCGGATACGCAGTATTTT | CASSLVVSPDTQYF
few | - | TRBJ2-5 | TRBV29-1 | TGCAGCGTTGTCAGGCGGAACCCTCAAGAGACCCAGTACTTC | CSVVRRNPQETQYF
few | TRBD2 | TRBJ2-1 | TRBV29-1 | TGCAGCGTTAGCAGGACTAGCGGGGGGGCGAGGCAGTTCTTC | CSVSRTSGGARQFF
- | TRBD2 | TRBJ2-1 | TRBV18 | TGTGCCAGCTCACGCCCTAGCGGGGGGCAGGATGAGCAGTTCTTC | CASSRPSGGQDEQFF
- | - | TRBJ2-1 | TRBV5-1 | TGCGCCAGCCAGATCGCGGGGGCCAACAATGAGCAGTTCTTC | CASQIAGANNEQFF
- | - | TRBJ2-3 | TRBV6-6 | TGTGCCAGCAGTTACTCGTCGGCGACAGATACGCAGTATTTT | CASSYSSATDTQYF
many | - | TRBJ2-7 | TRBV21-1 | TGTGCCAGCAGCAAAGGGAGGACAGGACTGTACGAGCAGTACTTC | CASSKGRTGLYEQYF
- | TRBD1 | TRBJ2-5 | TRBV4-1 | TGCGCCAGCAGCCAAGGGACAGGGGGGGAAGAGACCCAGTACTTC | CASSQGTGGEETQYF
few | - | TRBJ1-3 | TRBV15 | TGTGCCACCAGCAAATTCGGAAACACCATATATTTT | CATSKFGNTIYF
- | - | TRBJ1-1 | TRBV5-1 | TGCGCCAGCAGCTTCCAGGGGTTGAACACTGAAGCTTTCTTT | CASSFQGLNTEAFF
- | TRBD1 | TRBJ1-1 | TRBV30 | TGTGCCTGGAGTGTACGCCAGGGGGCCATGAACACTGAAGCTTTCTTT | CAWSVRQGAMNTEAFF